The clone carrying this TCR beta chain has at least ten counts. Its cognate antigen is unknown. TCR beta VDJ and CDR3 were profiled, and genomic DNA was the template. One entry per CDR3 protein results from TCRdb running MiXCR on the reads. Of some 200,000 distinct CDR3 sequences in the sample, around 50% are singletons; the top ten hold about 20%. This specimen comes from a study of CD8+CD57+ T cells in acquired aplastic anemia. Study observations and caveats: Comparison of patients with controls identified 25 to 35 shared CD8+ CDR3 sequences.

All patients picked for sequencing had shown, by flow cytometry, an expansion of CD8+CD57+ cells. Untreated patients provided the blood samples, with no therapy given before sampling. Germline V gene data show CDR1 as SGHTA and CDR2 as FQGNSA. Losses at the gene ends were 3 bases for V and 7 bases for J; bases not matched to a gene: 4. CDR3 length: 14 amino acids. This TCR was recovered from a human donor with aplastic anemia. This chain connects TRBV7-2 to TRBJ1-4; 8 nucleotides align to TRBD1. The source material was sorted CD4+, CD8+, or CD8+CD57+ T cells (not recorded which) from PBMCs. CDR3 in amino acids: CASSLDRVGEKLFF. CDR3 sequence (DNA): TGTGCCAGCAGCTTGGACAGGGTCGGTGAAAAACTGTTTTTT. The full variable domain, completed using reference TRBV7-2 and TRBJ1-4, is GAGVSQSPSNKVTEKGKDVELRCDPISGHTALYWYRQSLGQGLEFLIYFQGNSAPDKSGLPSDRFSAERTGGSVSTLTIQRTQQEDSAVYLCASSLDRVGEKLFFGSGTQLSVL.